The 22 T cell receptor beta chains presented below share a single source sample, sequenced in a study of T-cell reconstitution after alpha-beta-depleted transplantation in children. Unique molecular identifiers were incorporated when the TCRbeta library was constructed. TCRdb re-derived calls from the PCR reads in MiXCR, one entry per CDR3 protein. The profile shows some 100,000 distinct CDR3 sequences, about a quarter of them singletons. Sequencing was performed on PBMCs, taken before TCRalphabeta/CD19-depleted stem cell transplant. Source of these receptors: a boy aged 2 to 10 with acute lymphoblastic leukemia, due to receive a stem cell transplant.

This clonotype was counted a few times. The chain joins TRBV28 to TRBJ1-5, with 10 bases lining up with TRBD1. Germline assignment: CDR1 MDHEN and CDR2 SYDVKM. The trim removed 4 bases at V and 5 bases at J, leaving 8 bases unmatched. The CDR3 runs to 16 residues. The CDR3 DNA sequence: TGTGCCAGCAGTTACCGGGACAGGGGAATCGATCAGCCCCAGCATTTT. This translates into CASSYRDRGIDQPQHF.

This clonotype was observed a single time. One base away lies a much larger clone, so this may be a sequencing read error. J is TRBJ2-3 and V is TRBV3-1; D call uncertain. Germline assignment: CDR1 LGHDT and CDR2 YNNKEL (reference sequence). CDR3 length equals 14 residues. The CDR3 nucleotides read TGTGCCAGCAGCCAAGAAATAGGGCCAGATACGCATTATTTT. This sequence encodes CASSQEIGPDTHYF.

The J gene is TRBJ2-1, the V gene TRBV11-2; TRBD2 agrees at 7 bases. Germline CDR1 is SGHAT and CDR2 is FQNNGV. The CDR3 totals 16 residues. The V and J ends lost 1 base and 3 bases, in that order; junction bases with no gene match: 6. The CDR3 DNA reads as TGTGCCAGCAGCTTAGCCTCTAGCGGAGTCTACAATGAGCAGTTCTTC. Protein product: CASSLASSGVYNEQFF.

This clonotype ranks as medium-sized. V and J are TRBV20-1 and TRBJ2-1; D possibly corresponds to TRBD2 (7 bases). The V gene lost 0 bases and the J gene lost 4 bases, with 16 bases spanning the gap. CDR3 size: 16 residues. Germline V gives CDR1 DFQATT, CDR2 SNEGSKA (reference sequence). CDR3 amino acids: CSARDGGLPLYNEQFF. The CDR3 DNA reads as TGCAGTGCTAGAGACGGGGGGCTCCCTCTTTACAATGAGCAGTTCTTC.

This clonotype has a handful of counts. The V gene is TRBV5-5, the J gene TRBJ2-5, with D possibly called TRBD1 or TRBD2 (5 bases each). The CDR3 is made up of 14 amino acids. Trimming cost V 5 bases and J 0 bases, with 11 bases left between them. Germline CDR1 reads SGHKS; CDR2 reads YYEKEE (reference sequence). For the CDR3, the DNA is TGTGCCAGCAGTCTGTGGGGGAACCAAGAGACCCAGTACTTC. This gives the protein CASSLWGNQETQYF.

The J gene is TRBJ2-7, the V gene TRBV5-1, with D hard to call. Germline V gene lookup returns CDR1 SGHRS and CDR2 YFSETQ. Trimming stripped 7 bases from V and 7 bases from J, with 18 bases between. The CDR3 runs 13 residues. The CDR3 region has the DNA TGCGCCAGCGGATCTGGGTCCTTCGGGGAGCAGTACTTC. Encoded protein: CASGSGSFGEQYF.

This CDR3 is CAWNRLRDEQFF. The CDR3 nucleotides read TGTGCCTGGAATCGACTGAGGGATGAGCAGTTCTTC. This chain uses TRBV30 with TRBJ2-1; a possible D gene is TRBD2 (5 bases). This CDR3 is 12 amino acids long. With 4 bases removed from V and 8 bases from J, the gap between germline ends came to 12 bases. Germline lookup yields CDR1 GTSNPN and CDR2 SVGIG (reference sequence).

This clonotype was seen a few times. The chain uses TRBV6-4 and TRBJ1-6; D unclear. CDR1 MRHNA and CDR2 SNTAGT come from the germline V gene. The length of the CDR3 is 15 residues. V lost 0 bases, J lost 9 bases, and 12 bases lay in between. The CDR3 protein is CASSDSDRVFSPLHF. The DNA of the CDR3 is TGTGCCAGCAGTGACTCGGATAGGGTGTTTTCACCCCTCCACTTT.

CDR3 loop: CASSLAEGPISTNEQFF. CDR3 DNA: TGCGCCAGCAGCTTGGCGGAGGGGCCGATAAGTACGAATGAGCAGTTCTTC. The V gene is TRBV5-1, the J gene TRBJ2-1; D may be TRBD2 (6 bases). This CDR3 is built from 17 residues. Germline CDR1 and CDR2: SGHRS and YFSETQ. The V end was cut by 0 bases, the J end by 7 bases, with 20 bases between.

This clonotype appeared a few times. The V gene is TRBV18, the J gene TRBJ2-5; either TRBD1 or TRBD2 may fit D (6 bases each). This CDR3 comprises 17 residues. V dropped 4 bases and J dropped 4 bases, with 22 bases sitting between them. Germline CDR1 KGHSH, CDR2 LQKENI. The CDR3 here is CASSLSEGPLGGETQYF. The CDR3 DNA is TGTGCCAGCTCACTGTCGGAGGGGCCCTTAGGGGGAGAGACCCAGTACTTC.

The J gene is TRBJ2-4, the V gene TRBV6-1; 7 positions match TRBD2. This CDR3 contains 16 residues. With V trimmed by 7 bases and J by 0 bases, 9 bases remained unmatched. Germline values: CDR1 MNHNS, CDR2 SASEGT. DNA for the CDR3: TGTGCCAGCACGGCTAGCGGAGGGGTAGCCAAAAACATTCAGTACTTC. This codes for CASTASGGVAKNIQYF.

This clonotype was recorded at least ten times. The chain is built from TRBV5-1 and TRBJ1-6; 8 bases map to TRBD1. There are 14 residues in the CDR3. In germline, CDR1 is SGHRS, CDR2 YFSETQ. Germline trimming cut 4 bases from V and 7 bases from J; bases unmatched to any gene: 4. The CDR3 DNA follows: TGCGCCAGCAGCCACGGACAGGGCAATTCACCCCTCCACTTT. Protein: CASSHGQGNSPLHF.

This clonotype has just a few counts. The chain couples TRBV10-3 to TRBJ2-7; TRBD2 matches 11 bases. CDR3 size: 15 residues. V lost 5 bases, J lost 4 bases, and 7 bases stayed unmatched. Germline lookup yields CDR1 ENHRY and CDR2 SYGVKD. This CDR3 reads CAISQGTSGGYEQYF. As DNA, the CDR3 is TGTGCCATCAGTCAAGGGACTAGCGGAGGGTACGAGCAGTACTTC.

The V gene is TRBV7-3, the J gene TRBJ2-5; TRBD2 aligns across 7 bases. V was pared by 2 bases and J by 4 bases, with 13 bases of the junction left unmatched. The CDR3 covers 17 residues. The germline gives CDR1 SGHTA, CDR2 FQGTGA. CDR3 nucleotides: TGTGCCAGCAGCTTAGATGCTAGCGGAGGGAGCCGAGAGACCCAGTACTTC. Translating gives CASSLDASGGSRETQYF.

This rearrangement joins TRBV7-2 to TRBJ1-5, with D tentatively TRBD1 (5 bases). Trimming took 1 base from V and 7 from J, leaving 8 bases between them. Germline V gene sequence: CDR1 SGHTA, CDR2 FQGNSA. There are 13 residues in the CDR3. The CDR3 protein is CASSLGWDQPQHF. The CDR3 nucleotides are TGTGCCAGCAGCTTAGGCTGGGACCAGCCCCAGCATTTT.

This clonotype was recorded at least ten times. The chain recombines TRBV7-8 with TRBJ2-5; TRBD2 agrees at 9 bases. Germline lookup yields CDR1 SGHVS and CDR2 FQNEAQ. The junction had 4 bases not matched to a gene; V was cut back by 2 bases and J by 0 bases. The CDR3 contains 16 residues. The CDR3 here is CASSLMTSGNQETQYF. CDR3 in DNA: TGTGCCAGCAGCTTAATGACTAGCGGTAACCAAGAGACCCAGTACTTC.

This clonotype was seen more than once but under ten times. The V call is TRBV10-2, the J call TRBJ2-3; 9 bases are shared with TRBD1. The CDR3 has 12 amino acids. Germline CDR1 WSHSY, CDR2 SAAADI. V shed 6 bases and J 14 bases; nucleotides not matched to a gene: 9. The CDR3 is CASRDSGTGWYF. The CDR3, as DNA: TGCGCCAGCAGGGACTCCGGGACAGGGTGGTATTTT.

Only a few counts were recorded for this clonotype. The chain combines TRBV6-1 with TRBJ2-7, with D maybe TRBD2 (6 bases). The CDR3 is 12 amino acids. Trimming took 6 bases from V and 2 from J, leaving 8 bases between them. Looked up from germline, CDR1 is MNHNS and CDR2 is SASEGT. Here the CDR3 DNA reads TGTGCCAGCAGAAGGACTACCTACGAGCAGTACTTC. This gives the protein CASRRTTYEQYF.

The V gene is TRBV7-2, the J gene TRBJ2-5, with D possibly matching TRBD2 (6 bases). Germline-derived CDR1 and CDR2 are SGHTA and FQGNSA. CDR3 length: 16 residues. V shed 5 bases and J shed 5 bases, with 21 bases lying between them. The CDR3 region has the DNA TGTGCCAGCAGCCAAAATAGCATCGGAGGGTGGGAGACCCAGTACTTC. It specifies CASSQNSIGGWETQYF.

This clonotype was seen more than once but under ten times. This chain joins TRBV7-8 and TRBJ2-7; tentative D call: TRBD2 (7 bases). The ends were cut back, 6 bases at V and 5 bases at J, with 17 bases in the middle. Per the germline V gene, CDR1 is SGHVS and CDR2 is FQNEAQ. CDR3 length equals 14 residues. DNA for the CDR3: TGTGCCAGCAGTTCTAGGGAGGGGGTCCACGAGCAGTACTTC. Amino acids: CASSSREGVHEQYF.

This clonotype was seen a few times. J is TRBJ2-7 and V is TRBV9, with D hard to call. The V gene lost 0 bases and the J gene lost 6 bases, with 10 bases spanning the gap. The CDR3 consists of 13 residues. In germline, CDR1 is SGDLS, CDR2 YYNGEE. The CDR3 bases are TGTGCCAGCAGCGTAGACGACCGGTCCGAGCAGTACTTC. Encoded protein: CASSVDDRSEQYF.

This sequence joins TRBV7-2 and TRBJ2-7, with 9 positions matching TRBD2. CDR3 length: 14 residues. The V segment lost 8 bases and the J segment 5 bases; nucleotides outside the gene matches: 10. Looked up from germline, CDR1 is SGHTA and CDR2 is FQGNSA. CDR3 sequence (DNA): TGTGCCAGCGGCGGGAGGGCCTCCGGGAACGAGCAGTACTTC. Amino acids: CASGGRASGNEQYF.